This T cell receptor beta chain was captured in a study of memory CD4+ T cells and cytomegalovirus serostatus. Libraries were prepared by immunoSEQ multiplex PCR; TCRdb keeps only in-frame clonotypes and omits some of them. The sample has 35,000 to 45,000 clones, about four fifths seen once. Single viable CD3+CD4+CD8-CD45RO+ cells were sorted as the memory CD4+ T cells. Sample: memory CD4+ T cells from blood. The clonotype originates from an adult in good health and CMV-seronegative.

CDR3 coding DNA: TGCGCCAGCAGCTTGGGGCAAGTGTACCAAGAGACCCAGTACTTC. This sequence encodes CASSLGQVYQETQYF. This chain connects TRBV5-1 to TRBJ2-5; D not resolved. Germline lookup yields CDR1 SGHRS and CDR2 YFSETQ. CDR3 length: 15 amino acids. The V end lost 0 bases, the J end lost 0 bases, and 9 bases lay between the germline ends.